This T cell receptor beta chain was profiled in a study of T cell repertoires in cytomegalovirus infection. On the study more broadly: An indication of both CMV infection and matching HLA type came from public TCR beta signatures.

This clonotype was recorded at least ten times. What it recognizes is unknown. Study-wide points: The ex vivo response showed dominance by HLA-C-restricted CMV-specific TCR beta clonotypes. Cumulated frequencies of public TCR beta families served to identify carriers of CMV plus the relevant HLA.

Trimming removed 6 bases from V and 2 bases from J; junction bases left unmatched: 15. The CDR3 length is 19 residues. In TCRdb, the reads were re-called with MiXCR into one record per CDR3 protein. Of about 320,000 distinct CDR3 sequences in the sample, over 7.5% are singletons; the top ten hold roughly 4.5%. The TCR was taken from a human donor in good health (CMV status not recorded). Some clones in this sample may be carry-over from other donors' samples. The material sequenced was PBMCs. The chain carries TRBV12-3 or TRBV12-4 and TRBJ1-5; 11 positions agree with TRBD1. CDR3 nucleotide sequence: TGTGCCAGCAGCTCTTCGTTAGGACAGGGGGCGGGGGGCAATCAGCCCCAGCATTTT. It encodes CASSSSLGQGAGGNQPQHF.